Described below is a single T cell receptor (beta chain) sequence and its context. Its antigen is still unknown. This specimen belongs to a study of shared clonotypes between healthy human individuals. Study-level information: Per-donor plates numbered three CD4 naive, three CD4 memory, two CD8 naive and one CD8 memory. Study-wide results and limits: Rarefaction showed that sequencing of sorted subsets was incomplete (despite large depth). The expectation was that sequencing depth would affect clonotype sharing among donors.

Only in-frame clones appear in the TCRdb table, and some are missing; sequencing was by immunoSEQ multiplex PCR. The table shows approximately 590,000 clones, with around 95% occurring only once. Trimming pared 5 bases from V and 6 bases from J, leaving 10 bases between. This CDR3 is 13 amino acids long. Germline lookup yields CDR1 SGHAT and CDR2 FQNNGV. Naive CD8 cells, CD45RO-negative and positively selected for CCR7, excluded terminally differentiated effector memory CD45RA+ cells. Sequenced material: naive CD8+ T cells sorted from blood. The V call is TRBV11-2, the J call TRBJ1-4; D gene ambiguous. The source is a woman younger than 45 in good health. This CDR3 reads CASSPGGYEKLFF. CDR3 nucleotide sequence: TGTGCCAGCAGCCCCGGAGGGTATGAAAAACTGTTTTTT.